This entry is about one T cell receptor (beta chain). The antigen remains undetermined. These data belong to a study of T-cell memory formation after mild COVID-19. Looking at the study overall: For the most part, TCR clusters were specific to one donor. General study findings and limits: CD4/CD8 balance characterized clones contracting day 15 to 85, and CD4+ skew characterized later expanders.

The CDR3 length is 16 residues. Germline-derived CDR1 and CDR2 are SGHVS and FQNEAQ. The germline V and J ends were trimmed by 5 bases and 4 bases, with 18 bases remaining between them. TCRdb reanalysed the 5' RACE reads using MiXCR and keeps one entry per CDR3 protein. The data contain 550,000 to 600,000 distinct CDR3 sequences, around 15% of them singletons. This receptor was obtained from an adult woman who had mild COVID-19 (a few samples of this study predate the infection). Cell type and time point are not known. The rearrangement uses TRBV7-8 and TRBJ1-5; tentative D call: TRBD1 (5 bases). The sequencing input was PBMCs or a T cell subset sorted from them (not recorded which). The CDR3 region has the DNA TGTGCCAGCAGCCCAAGTGGGGCCTCCCCAAATCAGCCCCAGCATTTT. Translated: CASSPSGASPNQPQHF.